These T cell receptor beta chains were read from a single sample in a study of breast tumors, draining lymph nodes, adjacent tissues. One entry per CDR3 protein results from TCRdb running MiXCR on the multiplex PCR reads. The table shows 180,000 or so distinct CDR3 sequences, with about 33% occurring only once. The source material was axillary lymph node tissue. The receptor source for this set is a female donor with breast cancer. Some clones in this sample may be carry-over from other donors' samples. Both conserved end residues are part of each CDR3. Fields, in order: V gene, J gene, CDR3 protein.

v_call: TRBV20-1
j_call: TRBJ1-5
cdr3_aa: CSARGGSTGNQPQHF

v_call: TRBV27
j_call: TRBJ1-3
cdr3_aa: CASSLLPGSGNTIYF

v_call: TRBV4-3
j_call: TRBJ1-1
cdr3_aa: CASSQDIRGTEAFF

v_call: TRBV12-5
j_call: TRBJ2-1
cdr3_aa: CASGLVGDEQFF

v_call: TRBV11-2
j_call: TRBJ2-1
cdr3_aa: CASSLRLAKRNEQFF

v_call: TRBV27
j_call: TRBJ2-3
cdr3_aa: CASRYGADTQYF

v_call: TRBV7-3
j_call: TRBJ1-3
cdr3_aa: CASSLWYTVYF

v_call: TRBV4-2
j_call: TRBJ1-2
cdr3_aa: CASSQGALASYGYTF

v_call: TRBV7-3
j_call: TRBJ2-5
cdr3_aa: CASSRDLWETQYF

v_call: TRBV15
j_call: TRBJ1-5
cdr3_aa: CATSGAVGSGITKTQHF

v_call: TRBV4-2
j_call: TRBJ1-2
cdr3_aa: CASSQGQEANYGYTF

v_call: TRBV5-1
j_call: TRBJ2-7
cdr3_aa: CASSLAPGGPETYEQYF

v_call: TRBV25-1
j_call: TRBJ1-5
cdr3_aa: CASPQGAVGQPQHF

v_call: TRBV7-2
j_call: TRBJ1-6
cdr3_aa: CASSQNTGSPLHF

v_call: TRBV28
j_call: TRBJ1-2
cdr3_aa: CASSPGGAVRYTF

v_call: TRBV6-5
j_call: TRBJ1-2
cdr3_aa: CASTQGDRGGYTF

v_call: TRBV10-3
j_call: TRBJ1-5
cdr3_aa: CAIKGQGSNQPQHF